This record covers a single T cell receptor (beta chain). The record originates from a study of blood T cells in healthy people across ages. Primers used in a second PCR of roughly 6 to 11 cycles were a sample-barcoded 5' primer and a J-beta primer mix. TCRdb re-called the 5' RACE reads through MiXCR, storing one row per CDR3 protein. Of roughly 1,500,000 distinct CDR3 sequences listed, roughly 40% were seen once; the top ten hold 6.5% to 10%. Material for sequencing was blood. This clonotype was obtained from a woman aged 18-29 years in good health.

The CDR3 sequence is CASSSPGGIYGYTF. The CDR3 DNA is TGTGCCAGCAGCTCCCCGGGGGGGATCTATGGCTACACCTTC. The V call is TRBV7-2, the J call TRBJ1-2; possibly TRBD1 for D (5 bases). Germline CDR1 reads SGHTA; CDR2 reads FQGNSA. Trimming left V 4 bases short and J 4 bases short, with 13 bases between. The CDR3 covers 14 residues.